These 21 T cell receptor beta chains were all obtained from the same sample, sequenced in a study of CD8 T cells in ankylosing spondylitis. General study points: Among TCR beta sequences, a motif of eight or nine highly homologous variants appeared characteristic of ankylosing spondylitis blood.

For these receptors, no antigen is known. One entry per CDR3 protein results from TCRdb running MiXCR on the 5' RACE reads. This table has more than 650,000 distinct CDR3 sequences, about 11% appearing once. Sequences were obtained from blood, either unsorted or a sorted T cell fraction (not recorded which). The receptor set was obtained from a male donor with ankylosing spondylitis.

This rearrangement joins TRBV15 to TRBJ2-5, with 7 bases identical to TRBD1. The germline gives CDR1 LNHNV, CDR2 YYDKDF (reference sequence). This CDR3 is built from 15 residues. Losses at the gene ends were 1 base for V and 3 bases for J; bases not matched to a gene: 5. The chain's CDR3 is CATSRGGTVKETQYF. In DNA form, the CDR3 reads TGTGCCACCAGCAGAGGGGGGACAGTAAAAGAGACCCAGTACTTC.

The J gene is TRBJ1-1, the V gene TRBV7-2; 8 nucleotides align to TRBD1. With V trimmed by 8 bases and J by 1 base, 6 bases remained unmatched. CDR3 length equals 14 residues. CDR1 is SGHTA and CDR2 is FQGNSA in the germline V gene. The DNA for the CDR3 is TGTGCCAGCGCCTCAGGGGGCGCGAACACTGAAGCTTTCTTT. Protein sequence: CASASGGANTEAFF.

This clonotype was found a few times. The chain joins TRBV10-3 to TRBJ2-5; D tentatively fits TRBD1 or TRBD2 (6 bases each). CDR1 and CDR2 from the germline V gene are ENHRY and SYGVKD. V lost 6 bases and J 4 bases, leaving 12 bases between the germline ends. The CDR3 extends over 13 amino acids. CDR3: CAIRVGGLETQYF. The CDR3 DNA reads as TGTGCCATCAGGGTTGGGGGGCTAGAGACCCAGTACTTC.

This clonotype was seen a few times. The chain links TRBV7-2 to TRBJ1-2, with a tentative D call TRBD1 (6 bases). The CDR3 covers 13 residues. Germline-derived CDR1 and CDR2 are SGHTA and FQGNSA. V was shortened by 5 bases and J by 6 bases, with 13 bases between the two germline ends. CDR3 sequence (DNA): TGTGCCAGCAGCACCGGGACACAGAATGGCTACACCTTC. As protein: CASSTGTQNGYTF.

The chain is built from TRBV12-3 or TRBV12-4 and TRBJ1-1; 8 bases match TRBD1. V shed 7 bases and J 3 bases; nucleotides not matched to a gene: 16. This CDR3 spans 17 amino acids. Here the CDR3 DNA reads TGTGCCAGCACCCGGACAGGGTTGATTTTTTGGTACACTGAAGCTTTCTTT. Translating gives CASTRTGLIFWYTEAFF.

CDR3 region: CASSLGRSGDENTEAFF. CDR3 sequence (DNA): TGTGCCAGCAGCTTAGGCCGTAGTGGGGACGAGAACACTGAAGCTTTCTTT. The chain has TRBV11-1 and TRBJ1-1; weak D call: TRBD1 (5 bases). Per the germline V gene, CDR1 is SGHAT and CDR2 is FQDESV (reference sequence). The CDR3 has 17 amino acids. Trimming left V 1 base short and J 1 base short, with 16 bases between.

The chain employs TRBV29-1 and TRBJ2-1; no clear D gene. Trimming stripped 5 bases from V and 1 base from J, with 9 bases between. CDR1 is SQVTM, CDR2 ANQGSEA, per germline. This CDR3 has 13 amino acids. CDR3 sequence: CSVQTESYNEQFF. CDR3 sequence (DNA): TGCAGCGTTCAAACTGAGTCCTACAATGAGCAGTTCTTC.

This clonotype was seen a handful of times. The chain carries TRBV5-1 and TRBJ1-4, with D possibly being TRBD1 (5 bases). Per germline, CDR1 SGHRS and CDR2 YFSETQ. The length of the CDR3 is 14 residues. V was pared by 6 bases and J by 8 bases, with 17 bases between. The CDR3 DNA is TGCGCCAGCACGGCCGGGGGACTAAGAGAAAAACTGTTTTTT. Its translation: CASTAGGLREKLFF.

This clonotype was picked up a small number of times. The rearrangement uses TRBV7-2 and TRBJ1-4, with unresolved D. The CDR3 is 13 amino acids. The germline V and J ends were trimmed by 5 bases and 4 bases, with 8 bases remaining between them. In germline, CDR1 is SGHTA, CDR2 FQGNSA. CDR3 in DNA: TGTGCCAGCAGCATGGGCCTTAATGAAAAACTGTTTTTT. It yields the protein CASSMGLNEKLFF.

The sample holds many counts of this clonotype. The chain has TRBV29-1 and TRBJ2-3; tentatively, D is TRBD2 (7 bases). Trimming removed 5 bases from V and 3 bases from J, with 21 bases in between. The CDR3 has 16 residues. Germline V gene sequence: CDR1 SQVTM, CDR2 ANQGSEA. The CDR3 here is CSVSPPGGGSTDTQYF. The CDR3 DNA is TGCAGCGTTTCCCCTCCAGGCGGGGGCTCGACAGATACGCAGTATTTT.

This clonotype was detected only a few times. This chain links TRBV6-2 or TRBV6-3 with TRBJ2-3; TRBD1 matches at 7 bases. The V segment lost 6 bases and the J segment 3 bases; nucleotides outside the gene matches: 6. Per germline, CDR1 MNHEY and CDR2 SVGEGT. This CDR3 contains 14 residues. The CDR3: CASRARQGTDTQYF. The CDR3 bases are TGTGCCAGCAGGGCCCGACAGGGAACAGATACGCAGTATTTT.

The V gene is TRBV3-1, the J gene TRBJ2-7; no reliable D call. The CDR3 length is 13 residues. CDR1 and CDR2 from the germline V gene are LGHDT and YNNKEL (reference sequence). Trimming left V 0 bases short and J 3 bases short, with 6 bases between. The chain's CDR3 is CASSQDHVYEQYF. The CDR3 nucleotides read TGTGCCAGCAGCCAAGATCACGTCTACGAGCAGTACTTC.

The sample holds a few counts of this clonotype. The chain joins TRBV5-1 to TRBJ2-7, with a possible D match to TRBD2 (7 bases). CDR3 length equals 18 residues. The germline V gene has CDR1 SGHRS and CDR2 YFSETQ. V was shortened by 2 bases and J by 1 base, with 22 bases between the two germline ends. CDR3 DNA sequence: TGCGCCAGCAGCTTCCGGGGGGCGCTGGGTCTAAAATCCTACGAGCAGTACTTC. Translation gives CASSFRGALGLKSYEQYF.

The V and J genes are TRBV7-8 and TRBJ1-2, with unresolved D. Deletions cut 3 bases from V and 0 bases from J, with 11 bases between. Germline-derived CDR1 and CDR2 are SGHVS and FQNEAQ. The CDR3 consists of 15 residues. CDR3 sequence reads: CASSLAGSTNYGYTF. CDR3 in DNA: TGTGCCAGCAGCTTGGCAGGTTCTACTAACTATGGCTACACCTTC.

The chain carries TRBV6-2 or TRBV6-3 and TRBJ2-3; the match to TRBD2 covers 9 bases. CDR3 length: 15 amino acids. The germline V gene has CDR1 MNHEY and CDR2 SVGEGT. V dropped 7 bases and J dropped 1; count of bases not matched to a gene: 6. The DNA of the CDR3 is TGTGCCAGCAACCCTCGGACTAGCGGCACAGATACGCAGTATTTT. Its translation is CASNPRTSGTDTQYF.

A few counts support this clonotype. The chain recombines TRBV29-1 with TRBJ2-1; D tentatively fits TRBD1 or TRBD2 (5 bases each). V was pared by 7 bases and J by 13 bases, with 17 bases between. The V gene's germline CDR1 is SQVTM and CDR2 ANQGSEA. CDR3 length: 11 amino acids. CDR3 nucleotide sequence: TGCAGCGGAGCGGCCACAGGATTTCAGTTCTTC. Translated, it gives CSGAATGFQFF.

This chain joins TRBV20-1 and TRBJ2-3; D unresolved. Looked up from germline, CDR1 is DFQATT and CDR2 is SNEGSKA (reference sequence). This CDR3 contains 13 residues. V lost 5 bases to trimming and J lost 2 bases, with 11 bases between them. CDR3 loop: CSAGPLNTDTQYF. CDR3 in DNA: TGCAGTGCTGGACCGTTAAACACAGATACGCAGTATTTT.

In its sample, this clonotype was seen many times. This chain joins TRBV7-2 and TRBJ2-7; D is undetermined. CDR1 SGHTA and CDR2 FQGNSA come from the germline V gene. The CDR3 spans 17 residues. V was shortened by 5 bases and J by 3 bases, with 23 bases between the two germline ends. The chain's CDR3 is CASSPRLGSGSGYEQYF. The DNA of the CDR3 is TGTGCCAGCAGCCCCCGTCTAGGTAGTGGGTCGGGCTACGAGCAGTACTTC.

There are many counts of this clonotype. This chain connects TRBV4-2 to TRBJ2-5; D might be TRBD2 (6 bases). Per the germline V gene, CDR1 is LGHNA and CDR2 is YNFKEQ. The V gene lost 1 base and the J gene lost 4 bases, with 19 bases spanning the gap. This CDR3 has 17 residues. For the CDR3, the DNA is TGTGCCAGCAGCCAAGTGGGTAAGGGGACGGAGGGAGAGACCCAGTACTTC. Protein: CASSQVGKGTEGETQYF.

This clonotype occurred many times. This chain connects TRBV5-5 to TRBJ1-1; D gene unclear. Germline V gene lookup returns CDR1 SGHKS and CDR2 YYEKEE (reference sequence). This CDR3 has 14 residues. V lost 2 bases and J 0 bases, leaving 8 bases between the germline ends. The CDR3 region is CASSLRQMNTEAFF. In DNA form, the CDR3 reads TGTGCCAGCAGCTTAAGGCAGATGAACACTGAAGCTTTCTTT. The entire variable domain, with the rest obtained from reference TRBV5-5 and TRBJ1-1, is as follows: DAGVTQSPTHLIKTRGQQVTLRCSPISGHKSVSWYQQVLGQGPQFIFQYYEKEERGRGNFPDRFSARQFPNYSSELNVNALLLGDSALYLCASSLRQMNTEAFFGQGTRLTVV.

This clonotype has more than one count but fewer than ten. The chain uses TRBV5-1 and TRBJ1-1; perhaps TRBD1 as D (6 bases). Germline V gene lookup returns CDR1 SGHRS and CDR2 YFSETQ. The CDR3 loop spans 13 amino acids. V lost 2 bases and J 6 bases, leaving 11 bases between the germline ends. The CDR3 loop is CASSLIQGSEAFF. Here the CDR3 DNA reads TGCGCCAGCAGCTTAATACAGGGTTCTGAAGCTTTCTTT.